This T cell receptor (beta chain) was recorded in a study of molecular identifiers for immune sequencing clone quantification. Looking at the study overall: Four of five splits of RNA from 20,000 or 100,000 naive CD8 cells were sequenced in replicates.

Sorted naive CD8 T cells were those defined as CD8+CD4-CCR7+CD45RA+. From germline, CDR1 is MNHEY and CDR2 SMNVEV (reference sequence). J was trimmed by 2 bases and V by 4 bases; bases with no gene match: 9. This CDR3 is 16 amino acids long. This clonotype was detected ten times or more. Its antigen is undetermined. One entry per CDR3 protein results from TCRdb running MiXCR on the PCR reads. The sample holds about half a million distinct CDR3 sequences, roughly a fifth seen once. Study results and caveats: More than 97% of effector molecules, versus under 1% of naive-cell molecules, belonged to clones above 20 RNA copies.

The chain combines TRBV27 with TRBJ2-3, with 7 bases matching TRBD1. Sequenced sample: naive CD8+ T cells from blood, with Jurkat cell RNA spiked in. Subset specified: FACS-sorted CD8+CD4-CCR7+CD45RA+ naive T cells. This sequence originates from a human donor in good health. Some libraries in this study had Jurkat cell RNA spiked in. CDR3 nucleotide sequence: TGTGCCAGCAGTTCATCCTACAGGGGATCCACAGATACGCAGTATTTT. Translating it yields CASSSSYRGSTDTQYF.